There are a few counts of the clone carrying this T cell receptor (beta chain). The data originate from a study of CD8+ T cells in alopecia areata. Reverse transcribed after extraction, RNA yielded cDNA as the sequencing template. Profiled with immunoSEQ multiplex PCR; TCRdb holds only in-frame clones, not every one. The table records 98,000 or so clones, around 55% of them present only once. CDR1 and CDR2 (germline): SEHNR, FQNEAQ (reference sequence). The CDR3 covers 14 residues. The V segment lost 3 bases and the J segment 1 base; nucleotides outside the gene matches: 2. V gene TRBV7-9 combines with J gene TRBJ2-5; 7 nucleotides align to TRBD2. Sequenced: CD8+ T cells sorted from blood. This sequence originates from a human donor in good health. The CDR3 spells CASSLGLFQETQYF. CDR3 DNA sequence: TGTGCCAGCAGCTTGGGACTATTCCAAGAGACCCAGTACTTC.